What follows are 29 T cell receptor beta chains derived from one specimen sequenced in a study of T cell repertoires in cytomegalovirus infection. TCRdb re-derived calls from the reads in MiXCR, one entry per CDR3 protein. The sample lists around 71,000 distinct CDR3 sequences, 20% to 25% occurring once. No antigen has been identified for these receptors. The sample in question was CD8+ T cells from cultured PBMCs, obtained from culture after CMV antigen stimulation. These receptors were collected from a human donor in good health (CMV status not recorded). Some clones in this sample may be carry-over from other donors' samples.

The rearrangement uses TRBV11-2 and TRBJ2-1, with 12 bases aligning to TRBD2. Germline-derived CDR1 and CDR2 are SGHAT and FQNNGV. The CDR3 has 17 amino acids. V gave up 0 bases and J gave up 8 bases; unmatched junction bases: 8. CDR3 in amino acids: CASSLDGELAGGHEQFF. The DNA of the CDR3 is TGTGCCAGCAGCTTAGATGGGGAACTAGCGGGGGGTCATGAGCAGTTCTTC.

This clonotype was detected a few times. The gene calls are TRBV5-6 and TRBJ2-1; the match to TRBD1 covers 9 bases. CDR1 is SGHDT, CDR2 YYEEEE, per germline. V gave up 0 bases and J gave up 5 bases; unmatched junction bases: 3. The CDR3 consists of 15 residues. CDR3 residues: CASSLAGTGNNEQFF. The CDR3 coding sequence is TGTGCCAGCAGCTTGGCCGGGACAGGGAACAATGAGCAGTTCTTC.

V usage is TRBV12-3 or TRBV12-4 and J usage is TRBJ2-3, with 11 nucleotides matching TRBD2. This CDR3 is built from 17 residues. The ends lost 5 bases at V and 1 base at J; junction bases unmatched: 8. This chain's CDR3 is CASSPFLAGGRTDTQYF. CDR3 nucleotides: TGTGCCAGCAGTCCCTTCTTAGCGGGGGGGCGCACAGATACGCAGTATTTT.

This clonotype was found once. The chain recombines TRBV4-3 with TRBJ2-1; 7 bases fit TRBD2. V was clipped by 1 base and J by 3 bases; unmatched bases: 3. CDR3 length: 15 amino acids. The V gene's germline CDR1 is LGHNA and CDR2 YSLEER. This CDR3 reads CASSQVLASYNEQFF. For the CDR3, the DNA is TGCGCCAGCAGCCAAGTACTAGCGAGCTACAATGAGCAGTTCTTC.

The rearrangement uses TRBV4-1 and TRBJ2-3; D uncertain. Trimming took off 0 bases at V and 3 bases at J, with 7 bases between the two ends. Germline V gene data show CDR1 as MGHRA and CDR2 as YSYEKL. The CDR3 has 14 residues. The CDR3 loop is CASSQEDLTDTQYF. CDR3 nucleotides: TGCGCCAGCAGCCAAGAAGACTTAACAGATACGCAGTATTTT.

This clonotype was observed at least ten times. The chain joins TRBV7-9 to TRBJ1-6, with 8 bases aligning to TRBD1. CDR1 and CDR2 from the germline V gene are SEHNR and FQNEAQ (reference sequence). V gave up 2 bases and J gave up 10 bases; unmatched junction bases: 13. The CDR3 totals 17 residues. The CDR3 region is CASSLHDRTGTRSPLHF. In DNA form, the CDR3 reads TGTGCCAGCAGCTTACACGATAGGACAGGGACCAGATCACCCCTCCACTTT. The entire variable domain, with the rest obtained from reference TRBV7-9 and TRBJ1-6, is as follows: DTGVSQNPRHKITKRGQNVTFRCDPISEHNRLYWYRQTLGQGPEFLTYFQNEAQLEKSRLLSDRFSAERPKGSFSTLEIQRTEQGDSAMYLCASSLHDRTGTRSPLHFGNGTRLTVT.

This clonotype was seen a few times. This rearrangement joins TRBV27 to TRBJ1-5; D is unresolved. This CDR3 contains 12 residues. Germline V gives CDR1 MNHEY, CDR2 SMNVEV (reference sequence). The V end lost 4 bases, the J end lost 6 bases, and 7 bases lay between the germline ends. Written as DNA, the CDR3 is TGTGCCAGCAGTTCGGGTCGTCAGCCCCAGCATTTT. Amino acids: CASSSGRQPQHF.

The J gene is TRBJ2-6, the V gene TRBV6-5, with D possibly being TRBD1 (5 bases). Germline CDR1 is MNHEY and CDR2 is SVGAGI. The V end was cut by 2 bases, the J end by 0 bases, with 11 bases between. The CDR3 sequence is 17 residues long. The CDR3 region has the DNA TGTGCCAGCAGTTACCTTGACAGTTTCTCTGGGGCCAACGTCCTGACTTTC. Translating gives CASSYLDSFSGANVLTF.

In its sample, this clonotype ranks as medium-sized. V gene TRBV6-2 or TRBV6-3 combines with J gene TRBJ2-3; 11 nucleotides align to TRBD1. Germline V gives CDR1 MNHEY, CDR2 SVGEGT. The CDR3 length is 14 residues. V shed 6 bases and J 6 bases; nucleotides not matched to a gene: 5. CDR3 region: CASSPGQGADTQYF. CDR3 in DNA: TGTGCCAGCAGCCCTGGACAGGGGGCCGATACGCAGTATTTT.

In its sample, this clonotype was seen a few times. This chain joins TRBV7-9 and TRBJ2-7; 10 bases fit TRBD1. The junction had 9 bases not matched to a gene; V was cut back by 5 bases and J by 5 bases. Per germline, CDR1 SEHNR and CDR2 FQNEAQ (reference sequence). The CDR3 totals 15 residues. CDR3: CASSRRQGAGDEQYF. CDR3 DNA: TGTGCCAGCAGCCGAAGACAGGGGGCGGGCGACGAGCAGTACTTC.

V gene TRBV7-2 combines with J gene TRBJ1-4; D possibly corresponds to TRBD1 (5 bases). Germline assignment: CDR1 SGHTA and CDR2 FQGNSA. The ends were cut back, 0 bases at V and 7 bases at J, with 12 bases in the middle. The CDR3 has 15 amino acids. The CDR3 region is CASSLAIGAGEKLFF. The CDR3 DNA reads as TGTGCCAGCAGCTTAGCCATTGGGGCGGGTGAAAAACTGTTTTTT.

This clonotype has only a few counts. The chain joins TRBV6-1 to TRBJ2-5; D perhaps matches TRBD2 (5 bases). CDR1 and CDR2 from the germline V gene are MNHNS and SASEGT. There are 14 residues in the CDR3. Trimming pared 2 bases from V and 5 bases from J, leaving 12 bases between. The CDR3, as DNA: TGTGCCAGCAGTGAATCCCCTAGGAGGGAGACCCAGTACTTC. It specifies CASSESPRRETQYF.

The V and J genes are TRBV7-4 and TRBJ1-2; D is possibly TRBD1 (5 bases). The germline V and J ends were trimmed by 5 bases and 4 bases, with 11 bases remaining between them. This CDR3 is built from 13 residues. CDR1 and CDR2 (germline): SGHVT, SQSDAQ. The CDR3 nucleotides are TGTGCCAGCAGCCCGACAGACGGCTATGGCTACACCTTC. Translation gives CASSPTDGYGYTF. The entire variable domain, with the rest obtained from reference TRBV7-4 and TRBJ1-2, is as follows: GAGVSQSPRYKVAKRGRDVALRCDSISGHVTLYWYRQTLGQGSEVLTYSQSDAQRDKSGRPSGRFSAERPERSVSTLKIQRTEQGDSAVYLCASSPTDGYGYTFGSGTRLTVV.

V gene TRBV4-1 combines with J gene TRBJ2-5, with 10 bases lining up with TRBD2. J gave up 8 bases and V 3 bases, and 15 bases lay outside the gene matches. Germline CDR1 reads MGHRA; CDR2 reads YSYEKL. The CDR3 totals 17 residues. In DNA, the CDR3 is TGCGCCAGCAGCCAGGGGGATACTAGCGGGGCCTCTGGAACCCAGTACTTC. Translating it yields CASSQGDTSGASGTQYF.

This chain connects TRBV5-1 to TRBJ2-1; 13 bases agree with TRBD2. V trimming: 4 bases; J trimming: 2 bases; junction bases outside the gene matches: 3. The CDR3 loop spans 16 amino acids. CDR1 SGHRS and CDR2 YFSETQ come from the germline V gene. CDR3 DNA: TGCGCCAGCAGCCCCGGACTAGCGGGGGCCTACAATGAGCAGTTCTTC. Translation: CASSPGLAGAYNEQFF.

CDR3 sequence (DNA): TGTGCCAGCAGCTTAAGGGCTCGGTCAGAAGGCTACACCTTC. It is translated as CASSLRARSEGYTF. The chain couples TRBV11-2 to TRBJ1-2; D unresolved. This CDR3 contains 14 residues. Germline V gene data show CDR1 as SGHAT and CDR2 as FQNNGV. V was trimmed by 2 bases and J by 8 bases, leaving 15 bases between them.

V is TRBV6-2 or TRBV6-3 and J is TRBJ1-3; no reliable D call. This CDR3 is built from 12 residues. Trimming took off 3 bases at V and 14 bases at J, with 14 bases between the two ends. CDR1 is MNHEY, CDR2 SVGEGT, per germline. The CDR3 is CASSYGGGELYF. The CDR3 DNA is TGTGCCAGCAGTTATGGTGGCGGCGAATTATATTTT.

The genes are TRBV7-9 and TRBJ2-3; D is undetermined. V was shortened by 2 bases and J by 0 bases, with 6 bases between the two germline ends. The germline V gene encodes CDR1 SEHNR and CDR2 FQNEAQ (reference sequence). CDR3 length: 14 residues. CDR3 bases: TGTGCCAGCAGCTTACCTAGGAGCACAGATACGCAGTATTTT. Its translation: CASSLPRSTDTQYF.

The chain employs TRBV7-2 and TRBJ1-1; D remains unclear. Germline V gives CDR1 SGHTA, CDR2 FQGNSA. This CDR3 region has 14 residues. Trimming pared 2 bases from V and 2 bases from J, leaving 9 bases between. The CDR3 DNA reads TGTGCCAGCAGCTTAAGGCTCCTTAACACTGAAGCTTTCTTT. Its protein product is CASSLRLLNTEAFF. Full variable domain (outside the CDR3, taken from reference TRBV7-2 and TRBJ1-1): GAGVSQSPSNKVTEKGKDVELRCDPISGHTALYWYRQSLGQGLEFLIYFQGNSAPDKSGLPSDRFSAERTGGSVSTLTIQRTQQEDSAVYLCASSLRLLNTEAFFGQGTRLTVV.

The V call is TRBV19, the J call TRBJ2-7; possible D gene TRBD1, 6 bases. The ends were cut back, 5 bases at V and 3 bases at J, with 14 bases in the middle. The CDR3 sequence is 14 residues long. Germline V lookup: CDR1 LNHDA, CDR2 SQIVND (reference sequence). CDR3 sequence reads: CASSAQQGNYEQYF. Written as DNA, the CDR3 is TGTGCCAGTAGTGCCCAACAGGGAAACTACGAGCAGTACTTC.

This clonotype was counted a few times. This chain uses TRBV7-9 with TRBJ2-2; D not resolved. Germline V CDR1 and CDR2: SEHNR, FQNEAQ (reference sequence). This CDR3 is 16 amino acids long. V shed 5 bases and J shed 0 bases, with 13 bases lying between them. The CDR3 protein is CASSPQHGSNTGELFF. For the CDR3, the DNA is TGTGCCAGCAGCCCCCAACATGGATCGAACACCGGGGAGCTGTTTTTT. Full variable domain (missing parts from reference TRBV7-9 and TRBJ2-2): DTGVSQNPRHKITKRGQNVTFRCDPISEHNRLYWYRQTLGQGPEFLTYFQNEAQLEKSRLLSDRFSAERPKGSFSTLEIQRTEQGDSAMYLCASSPQHGSNTGELFFGEGSRLTVL.

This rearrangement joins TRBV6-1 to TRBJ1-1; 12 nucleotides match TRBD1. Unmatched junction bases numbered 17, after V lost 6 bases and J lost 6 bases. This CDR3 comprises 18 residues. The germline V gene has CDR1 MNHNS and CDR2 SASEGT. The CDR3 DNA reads TGTGCCAGCAGCGCGGCCACCGGGACAGGGGGCTGGTACGCTGAAGCTTTCTTT. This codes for CASSAATGTGGWYAEAFF.

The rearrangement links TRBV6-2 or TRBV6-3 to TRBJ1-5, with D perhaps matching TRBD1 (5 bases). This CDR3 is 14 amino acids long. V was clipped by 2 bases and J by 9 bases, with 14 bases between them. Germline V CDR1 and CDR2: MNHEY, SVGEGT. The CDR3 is CASSYGGGTTPQHF. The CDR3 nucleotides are TGTGCCAGCAGTTACGGCGGCGGGACCACGCCCCAGCATTTT.

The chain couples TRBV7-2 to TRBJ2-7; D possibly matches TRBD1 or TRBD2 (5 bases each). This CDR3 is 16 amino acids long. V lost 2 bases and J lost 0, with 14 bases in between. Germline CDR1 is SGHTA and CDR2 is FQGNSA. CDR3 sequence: CASSLLEGPSSYEQYF. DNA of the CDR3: TGTGCCAGCAGCTTATTAGAGGGGCCGAGCTCCTACGAGCAGTACTTC.

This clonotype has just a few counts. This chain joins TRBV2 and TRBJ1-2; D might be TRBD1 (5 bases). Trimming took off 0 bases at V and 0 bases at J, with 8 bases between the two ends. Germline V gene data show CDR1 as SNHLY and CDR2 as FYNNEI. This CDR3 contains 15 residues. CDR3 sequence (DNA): TGTGCCAGCAGTGAAGCGACAGTCACTAACTATGGCTACACCTTC. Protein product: CASSEATVTNYGYTF.

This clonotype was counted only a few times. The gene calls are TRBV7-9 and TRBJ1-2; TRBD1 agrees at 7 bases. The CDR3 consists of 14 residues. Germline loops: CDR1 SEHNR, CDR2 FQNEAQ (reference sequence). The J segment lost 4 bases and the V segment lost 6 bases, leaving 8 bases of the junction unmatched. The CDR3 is CASSPGTVFYGYTF. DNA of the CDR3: TGTGCCAGCAGTCCCGGGACAGTCTTCTATGGCTACACCTTC. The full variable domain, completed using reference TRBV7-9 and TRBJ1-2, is DTGVSQNPRHKITKRGQNVTFRCDPISEHNRLYWYRQTLGQGPEFLTYFQNEAQLEKSRLLSDRFSAERPKGSFSTLEIQRTEQGDSAMYLCASSPGTVFYGYTFGSGTRLTVV.

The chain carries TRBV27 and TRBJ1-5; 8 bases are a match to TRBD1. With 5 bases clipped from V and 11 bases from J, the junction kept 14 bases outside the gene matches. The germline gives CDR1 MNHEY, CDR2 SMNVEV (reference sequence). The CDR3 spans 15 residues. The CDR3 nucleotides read TGTGCCAGCAGTGTTTCCGGGACAGGCCTCCCGTCCCAGCATTTT. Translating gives CASSVSGTGLPSQHF.

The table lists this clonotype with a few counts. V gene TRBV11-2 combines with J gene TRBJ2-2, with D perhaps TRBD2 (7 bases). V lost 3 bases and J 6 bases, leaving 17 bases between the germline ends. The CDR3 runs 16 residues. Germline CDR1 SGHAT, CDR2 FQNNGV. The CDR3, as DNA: TGTGCCAGCAGCTTTGGGGGGGCGATTTATGCCGGGGAGCTGTTTTTT. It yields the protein CASSFGGAIYAGELFF.

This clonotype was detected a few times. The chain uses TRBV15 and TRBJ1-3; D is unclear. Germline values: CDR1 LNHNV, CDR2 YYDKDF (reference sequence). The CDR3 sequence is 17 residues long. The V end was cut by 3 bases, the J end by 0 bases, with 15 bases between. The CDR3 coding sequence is TGTGCCACCAGCAGCTCAGCACACCAGAGCTCTGGAAACACCATATATTTT. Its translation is CATSSSAHQSSGNTIYF.